This entry is about one TCR beta chain. What it recognizes is unknown. 5' RACE that incorporated UMI labels was used to prepare the TRB cDNA libraries. TCRdb reprocessed the 5' RACE reads; each CDR3 protein has one entry and no DNA is given. The sample totals tens of thousands of distinct CDR3 sequences. Each CD8+ T cell subset was sorted in triplicate, about 270,000 cells each. By phenotype, naive CD8+ T cells were CD45RO-CCR7+CD27+CD95-. CDR3 length: 14 residues. The V gene's germline CDR1 is LNHNV and CDR2 YYDKDF (reference sequence). This record comes from a study of CXCR3-negative and CXCR3-positive naive CD8 T cells. Findings and caveats of the study: TRB CDR3 properties were used to infer TCR strength, and surface CD5 was comparable between naive subsets. CXCR3-positive naive cells had more hydrophobic TRB CDR3s than CXCR3-negative naive cells.

The sequence was collected from a human donor in good health. Some clones in this sample may be carry-over from other donors' samples. The chain combines TRBV15 with TRBJ2-5; checking the TCRdb D call of TRBD1 is not possible without DNA. Sequencing used naive CXCR3+ CD8+ T cells from blood. Subset indicated: CD45RO-CCR7+CD27+CD95- naive CD8+ T cells expressing CXCR3 (TNR3+). CDR3 in amino acids: CATSSRDGQETQYF.